This T cell receptor (beta chain) was identified during a study of blood T cell repertoires in COVID-19. Background on the study: PBMCs, B-cell-depleted T cells, or T cells provided the cDNA or gDNA that made up the material.

Sequenced by immunoSEQ multiplex PCR; TCRdb stores in-frame clones only, minus some. Of 90,000 or so clones in the sample, roughly 87% are singletons; the top ten hold 15% to 20%. The length of the CDR3 is 17 residues. Germline-derived CDR1 and CDR2 are LNHNV and YYDKDF (reference sequence). V dropped 5 bases and J dropped 0; count of bases not matched to a gene: 5. This chain joins TRBV15 and TRBJ2-1, with 12 positions matching TRBD2. The sequenced sample was peripheral blood. The clonotype comes from a woman in her fifties or sixties with COVID-19, enrolled during active disease. CDR3 bases: TGTGCCACCAGCCAAAGGACTAGCGGGACCTCCTACAATGAGCAGTTCTTC. Amino acid sequence: CATSQRTSGTSYNEQFF.